This TCR beta chain appears in the sequencing data of a study of blood T cell repertoires in COVID-19. Background on the study: Sites in the United States, Italy and Spain provided acute and convalescent COVID-19 samples. From T cells, B-cell-depleted T cells, or PBMCs came the material, which was cDNA or gDNA.

Clones were read by immunoSEQ multiplex PCR, and TCRdb kept only the in-frame ones, dropping some. The table has more than 120,000 clones, around 88% seen once. The CDR3 length is 16 residues. The junction had 9 bases not matched to a gene; V was cut back by 0 bases and J by 2 bases. Germline V gives CDR1 SQVTM, CDR2 ANQGSEA. This TCR came from a human donor in a cohort sampled during active COVID-19. The V gene is TRBV29-1, the J gene TRBJ1-1, with TRBD1 matching over 7 bases. Sample: peripheral blood. DNA of the CDR3: TGCAGCGTTGAAGACCTTCAACAGGGGATCAACACTGAAGCTTTCTTT. It translates to CSVEDLQQGINTEAFF.